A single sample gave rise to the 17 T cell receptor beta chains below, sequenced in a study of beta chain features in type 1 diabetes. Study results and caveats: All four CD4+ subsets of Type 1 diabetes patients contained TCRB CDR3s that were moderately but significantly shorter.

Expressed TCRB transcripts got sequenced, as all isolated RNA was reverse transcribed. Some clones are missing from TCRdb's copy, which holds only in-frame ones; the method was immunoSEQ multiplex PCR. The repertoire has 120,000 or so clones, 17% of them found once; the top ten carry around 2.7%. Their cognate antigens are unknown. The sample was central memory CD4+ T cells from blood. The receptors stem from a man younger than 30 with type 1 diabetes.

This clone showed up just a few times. This chain's CDR3 is CASGFPAGVQYF. CDR3 coding DNA: TGTGCTAGTGGTTTTCCAGCGGGCGTGCAGTATTTT. The genes are TRBV12-5 and TRBJ2-3; perhaps TRBD2 as D (6 bases). The CDR3 is 12 amino acids. V lost 3 bases and J 11 bases, leaving 12 bases between the germline ends. Germline loops: CDR1 LGHNT, CDR2 FRNRAP.

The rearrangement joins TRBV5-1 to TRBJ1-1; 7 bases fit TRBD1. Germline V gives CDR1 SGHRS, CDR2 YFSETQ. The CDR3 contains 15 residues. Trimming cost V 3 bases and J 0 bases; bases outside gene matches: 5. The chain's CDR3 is CASSWGQGVNTEAFF. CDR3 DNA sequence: TGCGCCAGCAGCTGGGGGCAGGGGGTGAACACTGAAGCTTTCTTT.

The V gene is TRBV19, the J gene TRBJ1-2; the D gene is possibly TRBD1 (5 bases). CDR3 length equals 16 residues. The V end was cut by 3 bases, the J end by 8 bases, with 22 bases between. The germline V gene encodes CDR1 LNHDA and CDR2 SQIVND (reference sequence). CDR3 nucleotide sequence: TGTGCCAGTAGTATTCGTCTGGGCCCGCAGGGAGGCGGCTACACCTTC. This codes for CASSIRLGPQGGGYTF.

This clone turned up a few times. CDR3 loop: CASRLLAGKNIQYF. Here the CDR3 DNA reads TGTGCCAGCAGATTACTAGCGGGCAAAAACATTCAGTACTTC. This rearrangement joins TRBV27 to TRBJ2-4; TRBD2 agrees at 9 bases. Germline V gives CDR1 MNHEY, CDR2 SMNVEV (reference sequence). This CDR3 has 14 amino acids. With V trimmed by 6 bases and J by 3 bases, 3 bases remained unmatched.

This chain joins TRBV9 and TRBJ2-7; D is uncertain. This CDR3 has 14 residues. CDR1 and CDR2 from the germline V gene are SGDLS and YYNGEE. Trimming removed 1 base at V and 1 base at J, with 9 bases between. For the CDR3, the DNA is TGTGCCAGCAGCGTATCGGTAGGATCCTACGAGCAGTACTTC. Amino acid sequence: CASSVSVGSYEQYF.

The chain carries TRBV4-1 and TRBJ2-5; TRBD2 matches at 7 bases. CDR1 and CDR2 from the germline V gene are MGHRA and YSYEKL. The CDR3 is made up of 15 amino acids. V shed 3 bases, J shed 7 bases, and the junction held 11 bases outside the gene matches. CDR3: CASSHESGIPGTQYF. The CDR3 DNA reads TGCGCCAGCAGCCACGAGAGCGGGATCCCTGGGACCCAGTACTTC.

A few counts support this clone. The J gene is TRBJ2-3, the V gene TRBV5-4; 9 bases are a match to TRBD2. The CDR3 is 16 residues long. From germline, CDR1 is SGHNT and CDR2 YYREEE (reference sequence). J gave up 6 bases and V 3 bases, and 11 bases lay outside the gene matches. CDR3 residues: CASSSGGGGGEDTQYF. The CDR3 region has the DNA TGTGCCAGCAGCTCTGGCGGCGGCGGGGGGGAGGATACGCAGTATTTT.

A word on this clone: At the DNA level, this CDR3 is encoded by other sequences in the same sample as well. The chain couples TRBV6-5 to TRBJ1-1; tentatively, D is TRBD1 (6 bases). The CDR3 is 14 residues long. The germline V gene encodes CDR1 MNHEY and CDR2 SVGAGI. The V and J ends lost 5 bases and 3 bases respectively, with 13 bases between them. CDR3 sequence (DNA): TGTGCCAGCAGTAAACAGGGAAGGGACACTGAAGCTTTCTTT. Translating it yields CASSKQGRDTEAFF.

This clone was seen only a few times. The CDR3 bases are TGTGCCAGCTCACCACCCGTAACTAGCGGGAGCTCCTACGAGCAGTACTTC. As protein: CASSPPVTSGSSYEQYF. The rearrangement joins TRBV18 to TRBJ2-7; 11 nucleotides match TRBD2. Germline V gene lookup returns CDR1 KGHSH and CDR2 LQKENI. The CDR3 is 17 amino acids. Germline trimming cut 0 bases from V and 0 bases from J; bases unmatched to any gene: 4. Full variable domain (outside the CDR3, taken from reference TRBV18 and TRBJ2-7): NAGVMQNPRHLVRRRGQEARLRCSPMKGHSHVYWYRQLPEEGLKFMVYLQKENIIDESGMPKERFSAEFPKEGPSILRIQQVVRGDSAAYFCASSPPVTSGSSYEQYFGPGTRLTVT.

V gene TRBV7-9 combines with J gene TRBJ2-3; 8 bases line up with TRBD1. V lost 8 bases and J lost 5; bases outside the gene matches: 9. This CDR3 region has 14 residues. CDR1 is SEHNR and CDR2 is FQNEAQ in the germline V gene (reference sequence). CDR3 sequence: CASVFSGGRDTQYF. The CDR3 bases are TGTGCCAGCGTTTTTTCAGGGGGCAGAGATACGCAGTATTTT.

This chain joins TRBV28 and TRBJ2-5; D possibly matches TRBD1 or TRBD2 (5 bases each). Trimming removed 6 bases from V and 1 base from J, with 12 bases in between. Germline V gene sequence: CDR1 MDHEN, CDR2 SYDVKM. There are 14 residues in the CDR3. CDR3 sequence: CASSRLGVQETQYF. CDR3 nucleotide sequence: TGTGCCAGCAGCCGGCTGGGGGTCCAAGAGACCCAGTACTTC.

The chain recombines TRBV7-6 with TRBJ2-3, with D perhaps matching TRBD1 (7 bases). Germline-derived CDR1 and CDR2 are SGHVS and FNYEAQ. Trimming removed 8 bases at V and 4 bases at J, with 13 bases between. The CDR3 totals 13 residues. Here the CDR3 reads CASRDREADTQYF. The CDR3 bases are TGTGCCAGCCGAGACAGGGAGGCAGATACGCAGTATTTT.

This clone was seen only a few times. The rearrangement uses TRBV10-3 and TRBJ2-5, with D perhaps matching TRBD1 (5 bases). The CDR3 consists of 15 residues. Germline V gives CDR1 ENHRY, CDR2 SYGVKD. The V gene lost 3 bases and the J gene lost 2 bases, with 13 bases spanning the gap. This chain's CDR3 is CAISDQGLGQETQYF. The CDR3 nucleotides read TGTGCCATCAGTGACCAGGGATTGGGGCAAGAGACCCAGTACTTC.

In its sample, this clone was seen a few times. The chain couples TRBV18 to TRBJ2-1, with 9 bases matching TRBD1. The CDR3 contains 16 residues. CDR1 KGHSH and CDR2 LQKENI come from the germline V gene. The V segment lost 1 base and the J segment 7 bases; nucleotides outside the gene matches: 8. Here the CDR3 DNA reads TGTGCCAGCTCACCACTCGGGACAGGGTTTGTAAATGAGCAGTTCTTC. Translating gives CASSPLGTGFVNEQFF. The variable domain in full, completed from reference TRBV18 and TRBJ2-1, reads NAGVMQNPRHLVRRRGQEARLRCSPMKGHSHVYWYRQLPEEGLKFMVYLQKENIIDESGMPKERFSAEFPKEGPSILRIQQVVRGDSAAYFCASSPLGTGFVNEQFFGPGTRLTVL.

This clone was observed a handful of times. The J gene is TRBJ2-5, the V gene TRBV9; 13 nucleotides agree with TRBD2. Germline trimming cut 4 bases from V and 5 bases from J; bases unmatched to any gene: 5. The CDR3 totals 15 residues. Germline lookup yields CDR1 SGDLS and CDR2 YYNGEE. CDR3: CASSPRTSGSETQYF. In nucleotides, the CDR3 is TGTGCCAGCAGCCCACGGACTAGCGGGAGTGAGACCCAGTACTTC.

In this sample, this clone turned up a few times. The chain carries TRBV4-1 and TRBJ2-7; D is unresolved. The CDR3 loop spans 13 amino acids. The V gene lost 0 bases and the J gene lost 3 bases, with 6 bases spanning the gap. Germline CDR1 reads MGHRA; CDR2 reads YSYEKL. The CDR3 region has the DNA TGCGCCAGCAGCCAAGATGACCGCTACGAGCAGTACTTC. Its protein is CASSQDDRYEQYF.

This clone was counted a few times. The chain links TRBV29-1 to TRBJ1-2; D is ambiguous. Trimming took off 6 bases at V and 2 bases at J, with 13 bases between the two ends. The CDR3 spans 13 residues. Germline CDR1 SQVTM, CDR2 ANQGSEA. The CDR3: CSVGVRTNYGYTF. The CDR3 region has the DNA TGCAGCGTGGGAGTGCGGACGAACTATGGCTACACCTTC. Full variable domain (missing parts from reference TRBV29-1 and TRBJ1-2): SAVISQKPSRDICQRGTSLTIQCQVDSQVTMMFWYRQQPGQSLTLIATANQGSEATYESGFVIDKFPISRPNLTFSTLTVSNMSPEDSSIYLCSVGVRTNYGYTFGSGTRLTVV.